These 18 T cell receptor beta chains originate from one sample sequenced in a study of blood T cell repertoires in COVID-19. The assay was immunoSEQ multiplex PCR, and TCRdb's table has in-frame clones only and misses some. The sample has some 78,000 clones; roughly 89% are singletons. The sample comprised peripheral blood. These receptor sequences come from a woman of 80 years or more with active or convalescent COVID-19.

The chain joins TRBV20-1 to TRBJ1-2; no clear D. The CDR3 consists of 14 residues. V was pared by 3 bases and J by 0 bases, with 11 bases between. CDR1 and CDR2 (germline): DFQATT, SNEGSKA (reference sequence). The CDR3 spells CSASRRASNYGYTF. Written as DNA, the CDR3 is TGCAGTGCTAGTAGACGAGCGTCTAACTATGGCTACACCTTC.

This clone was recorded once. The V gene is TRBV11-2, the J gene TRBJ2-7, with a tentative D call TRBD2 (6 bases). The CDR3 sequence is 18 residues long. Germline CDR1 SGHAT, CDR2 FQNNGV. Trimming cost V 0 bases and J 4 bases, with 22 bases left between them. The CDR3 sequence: CASSLELWGERLGYEQYF. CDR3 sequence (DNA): TGTGCCAGCAGCTTAGAATTGTGGGGGGAACGGTTAGGATACGAGCAGTACTTC. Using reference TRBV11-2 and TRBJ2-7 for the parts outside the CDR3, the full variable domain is EAGVAQSPRYKIIEKRQSVAFWCNPISGHATLYWYQQILGQGPKLLIQFQNNGVVDDSQLPKDRFSAERLKGVDSTLKIQPAKLEDSAVYLCASSLELWGERLGYEQYFGPGTRLTVT.

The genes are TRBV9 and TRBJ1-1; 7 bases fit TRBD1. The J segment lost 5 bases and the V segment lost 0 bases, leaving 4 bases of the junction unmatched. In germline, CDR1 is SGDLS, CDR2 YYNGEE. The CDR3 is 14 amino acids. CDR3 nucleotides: TGTGCCAGCAGCGTAGAGCCAGGGGGTACTGAAGCTTTCTTT. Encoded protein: CASSVEPGGTEAFF.

The CDR3 sequence is CAIGGSGKPYEQYF. For the CDR3, the DNA is TGTGCCATCGGGGGCAGCGGGAAGCCCTACGAGCAGTACTTC. The chain carries TRBV10-3 and TRBJ2-7; D is possibly TRBD2 (7 bases). The V end lost 8 bases, the J end lost 2 bases, and 16 bases lay between the germline ends. The CDR3 consists of 14 residues. Per the germline V gene, CDR1 is ENHRY and CDR2 is SYGVKD.

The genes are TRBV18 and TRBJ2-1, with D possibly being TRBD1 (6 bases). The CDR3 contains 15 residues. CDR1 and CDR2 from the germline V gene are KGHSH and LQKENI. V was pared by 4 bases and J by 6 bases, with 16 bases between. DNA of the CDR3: TGTGCCAGCTCACTCCTCTTAGACAGGTCCAATGAGCAGTTCTTC. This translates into CASSLLLDRSNEQFF.

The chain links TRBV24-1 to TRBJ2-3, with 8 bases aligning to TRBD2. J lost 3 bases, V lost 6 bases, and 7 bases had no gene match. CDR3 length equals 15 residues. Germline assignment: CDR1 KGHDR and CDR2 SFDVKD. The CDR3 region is CATSRSGSWTDTQYF. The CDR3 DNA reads TGTGCCACCAGTCGGAGCGGGAGTTGGACAGATACGCAGTATTTT.

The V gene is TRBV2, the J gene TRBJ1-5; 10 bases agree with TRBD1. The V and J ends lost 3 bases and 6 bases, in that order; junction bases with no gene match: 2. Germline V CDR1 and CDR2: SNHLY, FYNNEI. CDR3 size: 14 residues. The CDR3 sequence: CASSDRQGAQPQHF. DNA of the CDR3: TGTGCCAGCAGTGACCGACAGGGGGCTCAGCCCCAGCATTTT.

The chain's CDR3 is CASSVDGQFNEKLFF. Written as DNA, the CDR3 is TGTGCCAGCAGCGTAGATGGACAGTTTAATGAAAAACTGTTTTTT. This chain connects TRBV9 to TRBJ1-4; the D gene is possibly TRBD1 (6 bases). Germline assignment: CDR1 SGDLS and CDR2 YYNGEE. The CDR3 has 15 amino acids. Trimming stripped 0 bases from V and 4 bases from J, with 10 bases between.

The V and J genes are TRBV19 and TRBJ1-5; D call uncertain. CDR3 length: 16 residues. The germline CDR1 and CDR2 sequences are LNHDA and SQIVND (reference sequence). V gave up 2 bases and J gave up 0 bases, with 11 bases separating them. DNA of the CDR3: TGTGCCAGTAGTATATCGGCGGGCAATAGCAATCAGCCCCAGCATTTT. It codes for CASSISAGNSNQPQHF.

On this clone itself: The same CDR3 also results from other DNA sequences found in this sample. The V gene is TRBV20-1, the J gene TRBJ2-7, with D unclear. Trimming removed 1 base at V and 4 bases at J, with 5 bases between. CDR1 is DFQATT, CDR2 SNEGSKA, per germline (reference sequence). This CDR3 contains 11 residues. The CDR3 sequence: CSARAEYEQYF. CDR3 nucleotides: TGCAGTGCTAGAGCCGAGTACGAGCAGTACTTC.

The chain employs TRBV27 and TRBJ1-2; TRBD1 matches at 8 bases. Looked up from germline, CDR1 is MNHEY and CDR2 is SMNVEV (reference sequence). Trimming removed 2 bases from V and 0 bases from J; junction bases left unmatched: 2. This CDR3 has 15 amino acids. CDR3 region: CASSLRGQANYGYTF. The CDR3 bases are TGTGCCAGCAGTTTAAGGGGACAGGCTAACTATGGCTACACCTTC.

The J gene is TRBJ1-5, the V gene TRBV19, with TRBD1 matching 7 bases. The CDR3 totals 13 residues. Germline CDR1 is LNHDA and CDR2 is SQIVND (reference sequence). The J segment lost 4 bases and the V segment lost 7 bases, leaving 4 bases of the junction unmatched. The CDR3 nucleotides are TGTGCCAGTAAAGACAGGGTAAATCAGCCCCAGCATTTT. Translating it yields CASKDRVNQPQHF.

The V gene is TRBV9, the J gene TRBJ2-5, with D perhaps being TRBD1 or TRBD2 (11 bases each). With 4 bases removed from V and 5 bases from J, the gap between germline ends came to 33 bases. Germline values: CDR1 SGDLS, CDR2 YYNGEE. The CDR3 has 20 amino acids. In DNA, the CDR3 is TGTGCCAGCAGCCCCCGGACAGGGGGCGGCCTAGCGGGAGGTCGGGAGACCCAGTACTTC. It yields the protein CASSPRTGGGLAGGRETQYF.

CDR3 DNA sequence: TGTGCCATCAGTGACCCTGACAGGGCTATGAACACTGAAGCTTTCTTT. Amino acid sequence: CAISDPDRAMNTEAFF. J is TRBJ1-1 and V is TRBV10-3; TRBD1 matches 7 bases. Losses at the gene ends were 3 bases for V and 0 bases for J; bases not matched to a gene: 7. The CDR3 totals 16 residues. Germline V gene sequence: CDR1 ENHRY, CDR2 SYGVKD.

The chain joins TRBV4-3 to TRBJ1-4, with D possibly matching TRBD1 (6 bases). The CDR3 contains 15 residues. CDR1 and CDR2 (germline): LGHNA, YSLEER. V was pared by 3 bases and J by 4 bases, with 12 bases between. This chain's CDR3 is CASSHQDRDNEKLFF. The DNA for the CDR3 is TGCGCCAGCAGCCACCAGGACAGAGATAATGAAAAACTGTTTTTT.

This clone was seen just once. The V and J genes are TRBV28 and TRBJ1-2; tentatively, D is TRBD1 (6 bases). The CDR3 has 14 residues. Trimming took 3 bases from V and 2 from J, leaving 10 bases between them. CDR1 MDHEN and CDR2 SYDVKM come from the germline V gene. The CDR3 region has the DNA TGTGCCAGCAGTTTGTGGGACAAGAACTATGGCTACACCTTC. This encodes CASSLWDKNYGYTF.

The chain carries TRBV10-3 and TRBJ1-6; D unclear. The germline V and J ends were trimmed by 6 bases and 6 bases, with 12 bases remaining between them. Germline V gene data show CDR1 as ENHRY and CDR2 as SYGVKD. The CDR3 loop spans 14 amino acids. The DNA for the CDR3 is TGTGCCATCAGAGGGTCCGGGGTTAATTCACCCCTCCACTTT. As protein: CAIRGSGVNSPLHF.

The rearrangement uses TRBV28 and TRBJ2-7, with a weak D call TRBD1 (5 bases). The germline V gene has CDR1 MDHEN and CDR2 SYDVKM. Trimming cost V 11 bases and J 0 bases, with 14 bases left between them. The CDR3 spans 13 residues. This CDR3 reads CAAGLGASYEQYF. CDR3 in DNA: TGTGCCGCTGGGTTAGGGGCCTCCTACGAGCAGTACTTC.